This TCR beta chain is from a study of shared clonotypes between healthy human individuals. The data were produced by immunoSEQ multiplex PCR, yet TCRdb's version contains in-frame clones alone and is incomplete. This table holds 1,500,000 or so clones, approximately 98.5% found once. The V end lost 11 bases, the J end lost 5 bases, and 22 bases lay between the germline ends. The CDR3 is made up of 14 amino acids. Germline-derived CDR1 and CDR2 are MDHEN and SYDVKM. To note about this clone: Its target is unknown.

Study-level findings and limits: Among donors, the sharing of clonotypes was expected to be influenced by sequencing depth.

The TCR comes from a man under 40 in good health. The rearrangement uses TRBV28 and TRBJ2-7; D ambiguous. Sequencing input: naive CD4+ T cells sorted from blood. Subset defined: CD45RA+ positively selected. CDR3 amino acids: CAGRPSAVPNEQYF. The CDR3 DNA sequence: TGTGCCGGACGCCCTTCGGCGGTTCCCAACGAGCAGTACTTC. Drawing the rest from reference TRBV28 and TRBJ2-7, the complete variable domain is DVKVTQSSRYLVKRTGEKVFLECVQDMDHENMFWYRQDPGLGLRLIYFSYDVKMKEKGDIPEGYSVSREKKERFSLILESASTNQTSMYLCAGRPSAVPNEQYFGPGTRLTVT.